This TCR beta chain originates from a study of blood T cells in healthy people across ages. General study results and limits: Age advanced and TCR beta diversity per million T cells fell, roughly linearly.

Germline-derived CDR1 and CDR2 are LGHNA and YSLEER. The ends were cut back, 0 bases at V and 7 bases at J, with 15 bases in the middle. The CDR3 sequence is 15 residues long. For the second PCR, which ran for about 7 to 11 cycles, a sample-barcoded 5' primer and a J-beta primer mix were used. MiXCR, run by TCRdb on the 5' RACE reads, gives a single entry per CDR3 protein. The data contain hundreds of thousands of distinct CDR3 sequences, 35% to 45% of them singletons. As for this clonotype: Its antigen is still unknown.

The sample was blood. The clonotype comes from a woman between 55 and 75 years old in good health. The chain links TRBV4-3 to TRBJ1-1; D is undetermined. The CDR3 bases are TGCGCCAGCAGCCAAGATTTGTTGCAGGCGCTTGAAGCTTTCTTT. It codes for CASSQDLLQALEAFF.